This T cell receptor beta chain was sequenced during a study of cytomegalovirus exposure and HLA in healthy donors. V was trimmed by 6 bases and J by 4 bases, leaving 16 bases between them. The CDR3 loop spans 14 amino acids. Germline V gene lookup returns CDR1 SGHRS and CDR2 YFSETQ. The repertoire was sequenced with immunoSEQ multiplex PCR; TCRdb's copy has only in-frame clones and lacks some. The sample lists about 200,000 clones, about 86% seen once, with just under 3% in the top ten. This chain connects TRBV5-1 to TRBJ1-1; D gene unclear. Sequencing was done on a sample of PBMCs. The TCR originated in a woman aged 18-35 years in good health and CMV-seronegative. The CDR3 region has the DNA TGCGCCAGCACCCAACTCGACTCTAGCACTGAAGCTTTCTTT. Its translation is CASTQLDSSTEAFF.